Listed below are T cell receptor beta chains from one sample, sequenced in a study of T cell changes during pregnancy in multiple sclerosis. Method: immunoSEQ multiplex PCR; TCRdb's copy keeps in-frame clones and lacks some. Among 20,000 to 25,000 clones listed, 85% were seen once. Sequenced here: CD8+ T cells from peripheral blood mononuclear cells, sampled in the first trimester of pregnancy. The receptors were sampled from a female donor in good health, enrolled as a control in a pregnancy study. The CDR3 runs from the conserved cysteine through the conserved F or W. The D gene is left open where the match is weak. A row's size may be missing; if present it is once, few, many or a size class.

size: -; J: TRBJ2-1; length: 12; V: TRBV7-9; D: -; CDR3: CASSYRSGEQFF; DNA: TGTGCCAGCAGCTATCGTTCGGGTGAGCAGTTCTTC
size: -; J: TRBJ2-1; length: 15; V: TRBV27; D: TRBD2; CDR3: CASSTQSGRANEQFF; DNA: TGTGCCAGCAGTACCCAGAGCGGGAGGGCTAATGAGCAGTTCTTC
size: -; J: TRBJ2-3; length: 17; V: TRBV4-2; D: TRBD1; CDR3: CASSQEMGGQGTDTQYF; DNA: TGTGCCAGCAGCCAAGAGATGGGGGGACAGGGCACAGATACGCAGTATTTT
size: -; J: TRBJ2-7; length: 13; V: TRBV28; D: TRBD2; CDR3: CASRIAGDGGQYF; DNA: TGTGCCAGCAGAATAGCGGGGGACGGGGGGCAGTACTTC
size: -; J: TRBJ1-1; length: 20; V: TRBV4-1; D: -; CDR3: CASSQPRVIGTPLGNTEAFF; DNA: TGCGCCAGCAGCCAGCCTAGGGTCATAGGGACACCCTTGGGGAACACTGAAGCTTTCTTT
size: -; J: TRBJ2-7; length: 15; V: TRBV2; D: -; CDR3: CASSEGLGGTYEQYF; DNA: TGTGCCAGCAGTGAGGGCCTAGGAGGGACCTACGAGCAGTACTTC
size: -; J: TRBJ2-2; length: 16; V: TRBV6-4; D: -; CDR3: CASSDSEGGNTGELFF; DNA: TGTGCCAGCAGTGACTCGGAGGGAGGGAACACCGGGGAGCTGTTTTTT
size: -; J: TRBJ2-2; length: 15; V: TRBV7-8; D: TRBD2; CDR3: CASYLGGGNTGELFF; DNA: TGTGCCAGCTATTTAGGCGGGGGGAACACCGGGGAGCTGTTTTTT
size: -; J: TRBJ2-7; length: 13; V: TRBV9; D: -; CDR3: CASSGGSSYEQYF; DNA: TGTGCCAGCAGCGGTGGGAGCTCCTACGAGCAGTACTTC
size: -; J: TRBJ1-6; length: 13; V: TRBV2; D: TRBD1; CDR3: CASSRQGGSPLHF; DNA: TGTGCCAGCAGTAGACAGGGGGGATCACCCCTCCACTTT
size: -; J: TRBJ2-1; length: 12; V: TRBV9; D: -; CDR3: CASSPHSYEQFF; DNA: TGTGCCAGCAGCCCTCACTCGTATGAGCAGTTCTTC
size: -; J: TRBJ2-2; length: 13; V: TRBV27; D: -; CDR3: CASSLRNTGELFF; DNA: TGTGCCAGCAGTCTACGGAACACCGGGGAGCTGTTTTTT
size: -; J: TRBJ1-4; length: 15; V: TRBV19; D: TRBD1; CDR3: CASSIGRQGWEKLFF; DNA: TGTGCCAGTAGTATAGGCCGACAGGGCTGGGAAAAACTGTTTTTT
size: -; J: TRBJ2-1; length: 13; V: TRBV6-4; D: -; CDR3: CASSATSYNEQFF; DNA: TGTGCCAGCAGCGCTACTAGCTACAATGAGCAGTTCTTC
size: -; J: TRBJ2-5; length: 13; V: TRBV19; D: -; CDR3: CASSHGGSGTQYF; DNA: TGTGCCAGTAGTCACGGGGGTTCGGGGACCCAGTACTTC
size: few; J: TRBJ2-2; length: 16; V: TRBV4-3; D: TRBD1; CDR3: CASSQSTTGGTGELFF; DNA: TGCGCCAGCAGCCAAAGTACCACAGGGGGAACCGGGGAGCTGTTTTTT
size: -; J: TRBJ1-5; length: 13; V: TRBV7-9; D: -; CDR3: CASRRTENQPQHF; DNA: TGTGCCAGCAGGAGGACAGAGAATCAGCCCCAGCATTTT
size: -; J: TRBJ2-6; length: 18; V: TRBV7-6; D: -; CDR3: CASSNGSDSQSRANVLTF; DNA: TGTGCCAGCAGCAATGGTTCTGACTCACAAAGTCGGGCCAACGTCCTGACTTTC
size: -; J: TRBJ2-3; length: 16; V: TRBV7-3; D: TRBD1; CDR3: CASSSLGTGVGDTQYF; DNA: TGTGCCAGCAGCTCCCTCGGGACAGGGGTGGGAGATACGCAGTATTTT
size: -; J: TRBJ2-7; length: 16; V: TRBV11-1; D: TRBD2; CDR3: CASSSLAGGPLYEQYF; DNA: TGTGCCAGCAGCTCCCTAGCGGGAGGCCCCCTCTACGAGCAGTACTTC
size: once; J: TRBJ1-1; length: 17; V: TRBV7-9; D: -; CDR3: CASSSTLEGLMNTEAFF; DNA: TGTGCCAGCAGCTCCACGCTGGAGGGGCTGATGAACACTGAAGCTTTCTTT
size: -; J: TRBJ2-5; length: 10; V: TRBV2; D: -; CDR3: CASSEGPSHF; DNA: TGTGCCAGCAGTGAGGGGCCTAGTCACTTC
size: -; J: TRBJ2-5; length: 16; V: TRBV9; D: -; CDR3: CASNPGRGWVQETQYF; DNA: TGTGCCAGCAACCCCGGCCGAGGGTGGGTGCAAGAGACCCAGTACTTC